This is a list of T cell receptor beta chains from one sample in a study of blood T cells in healthy people across ages. MiXCR was run by TCRdb on the 5' RACE reads, yielding one entry per CDR3 protein. The sample records more than 800,000 distinct CDR3 sequences, more than 35% being singletons. The sample comprised blood. These receptor sequences come from a woman in her sixties or seventies in good health. Each CDR3 is given without its conserved first and last residue.

v_call	j_call	cdr3_aa
TRBV20-1	-	SVLRVGETQY
TRBV5-4	TRBJ1-5	ASSLWEGNQPQH
TRBV27	TRBJ2-6	ASSLAVSGSGANVLT
TRBV5-1	TRBJ2-3	ASHGGLREGQDTQY
TRBV29-1	TRBJ2-7	SVEHRGYEQY
TRBV6-1	TRBJ2-7	ASSEIRGYEQY
TRBV20-1	TRBJ2-7	SAPRYSSYEQY
TRBV7-3	TRBJ1-1	ASSTRDGTEAF
TRBV13	TRBJ2-1	ASSPRGQGVYNEQF
TRBV29-1	TRBJ2-7	SARQGWKTYEQY
TRBV2	TRBJ2-5	ASSEARTSQETQY
TRBV11-3	TRBJ2-3	ASSVGQHTDTQY
TRBV12-3/TRBV12-4	TRBJ1-2	ASSSDRGYGYT
TRBV2	-	VSTGGPGETQY
TRBV7-6	TRBJ1-2	ASSLGGGGSYYGYT
TRBV10-3	TRBJ2-5	AISEGLWAREGETQY
TRBV28	TRBJ1-2	ASSPPGREGYGYT
TRBV20-1	TRBJ2-5	SATGISETQY
TRBV12-3/TRBV12-4	TRBJ2-3	ANSLAGGAGGRDTQY
TRBV20-1	TRBJ2-2	SARKFGQNTGELF
TRBV6-2/TRBV6-3	TRBJ1-5	ASSYPGRPSNQPQH
TRBV20-1	TRBJ2-7	SARSTSGRMYEQY
TRBV19	TRBJ1-4	ASSDRPGKDEKLF
TRBV27	TRBJ1-5	ASSRLGLRESNQPQH
TRBV6-1	TRBJ1-5	ASTQTGRSNQPQH
TRBV7-2	TRBJ1-5	ASSPRGGGFSNQPQH
TRBV7-2	TRBJ2-3	ASSHQQGPDTQY
TRBV27	TRBJ1-6	ASSREQGVFNSPLH
TRBV9	TRBJ1-2	ASSEGTGWDYGYT